Below, 10 T cell receptor beta chains from the same sample are listed, as sequenced in a study of tumor and adjacent non-tumor tissue in lung cancer. No cell sorting was done before RNA was extracted from the tissue. Distant lung tissue was collected more than 3 cm away from the tumor edge. The library came from three nested PCR rounds adapted from ARM-PCR protocols. TCRdb analysed the multiplex PCR reads with MiXCR anew, one entry per CDR3 protein. The sample holds 60,000 or so distinct CDR3 sequences; about 61% are singletons and the top ten take 25% to 35%. The material sequenced was distant non-tumor lung tissue. The receptors derive from a man in his 70s with non-small cell lung cancer.

About this clonotype: One end of the junction varies from germline; a read error may be responsible. The CDR3 region has the DNA TGTGCAAGCAACCAAGATGGGCGTGGGCTAGAAACCTACGAGCAGTACTTC. This codes for CASNQDGRGLETYEQYF. The chain uses TRBV4-2 and TRBJ2-7, with D hard to call. CDR1 is LGHNA and CDR2 is YNFKEQ in the germline V gene. The CDR3 extends over 17 amino acids.

Of note for this clonotype: Lacking the conserved final phenylalanine or tryptophan, this CDR3 likely reflects a read error. The rearrangement links TRBV6-1 to TRBJ2-2, with a tentative D call TRBD1 (6 bases). The CDR3 totals 14 residues. Germline loops: CDR1 MNHNS, CDR2 SASEGT. CDR3: CTGRGYRNTGELFL. The CDR3 DNA reads TGTACCGGCAGGGGTTACAGAAACACCGGGGAGCTGTTTCTT.

For this clonotype: This sequence may be a read error, since a much larger clone differs from it by one base. The CDR3 DNA is TGTACCAGCAGCCCGGACAGGGATGGGTTCACAGATACGCAGTATTTT. Protein product: CTSSPDRDGFTDTQYF. This sequence joins TRBV7-9 and TRBJ2-3; 8 nucleotides align to TRBD1. This CDR3 contains 16 residues. CDR1 and CDR2 (germline): SEHNR, FQNEAQ (reference sequence).

The V and J genes are TRBV29-1 and TRBJ2-1; TRBD2 is a possible D gene (7 bases). Germline loops: CDR1 SQVTM, CDR2 ANQGSEA. The CDR3 consists of 15 residues. Trimming stripped 4 bases from V and 11 bases from J, with 24 bases between. Here the CDR3 reads CSVVGARGGAGKQFF. Here the CDR3 DNA reads TGCAGCGTTGTGGGTGCTAGAGGGGGGGCGGGTAAGCAGTTCTTC.

This clonotype was detected only once. The genes are TRBV29-1 and TRBJ2-1; the D is unclear. The ends were cut back, 6 bases at V and 12 bases at J, with 12 bases in the middle. Germline values: CDR1 SQVTM, CDR2 ANQGSEA. The CDR3 extends over 10 amino acids. The CDR3 DNA follows: TGCAGCGTGGATAGAGGAGTGCAGTTCTTC. Protein product: CSVDRGVQFF.

This clonotype was counted a few times. This clone may be a read error of a much larger clone one base away. The chain combines TRBV6-5 with TRBJ1-2, with 10 bases lining up with TRBD1. Germline CDR1 reads MNHEY; CDR2 reads SVGAGI. CDR3 length: 15 amino acids. The DNA for the CDR3 is TGTGCCAGCAATTACTCGACAGGGGGCATGCGTGGCTACACCTTC. As protein: CASNYSTGGMRGYTF.

In regard to this clonotype: The CDR3 ends on some other residue instead of the conserved phenylalanine or tryptophan, so this is likely a read error. No DNA is shown, since the ends of the CDR3 on it are uncertain; the CDR3 is the one TCRdb lists. This chain links TRBV4-1 with TRBJ2-1; TRBD1, as called in the table, went unchecked against the DNA. Germline V gene lookup returns CDR1 MGHRA and CDR2 YSYEKL. 14 amino acids form the CDR3, both terminal residues included. This CDR3 reads CASSHPDRPGPGFL.

This clonotype has a handful of counts. The chain employs TRBV7-2 and TRBJ1-4; D might be TRBD1 (6 bases). The CDR3 totals 14 residues. Looked up from germline, CDR1 is SGHTA and CDR2 is FQGNSA. Trimming stripped 5 bases from V and 3 bases from J, with 10 bases between. The CDR3 coding sequence is TGTGCCAGCAGCCGGACAGATGCTAATGAAAAACTGTTTTTT. Translating gives CASSRTDANEKLFF.

About this clonotype: Sequence at one end of the junction differs from germline and may be a read error. The V gene is TRBV4-1, the J gene TRBJ1-5; D unclear. Germline V gives CDR1 MGHRA, CDR2 YSYEKL. This CDR3 comprises 18 residues. Written as DNA, the CDR3 is TGCGCCAACAGCCAAGATAGTAGGGCATGGGGTCAGAATCAGCCCCAGCATTTT. It translates to CANSQDSRAWGQNQPQHF.

Notes on this clonotype: An end of the junction differs from the germline gene, which may be a read error. This sequence joins TRBV6-6 and TRBJ1-4; D not certain. Germline CDR1 is MNHNY and CDR2 is SVGAGI (reference sequence). The CDR3 runs 15 residues. The CDR3 protein is CVSSSIRGTNEKLFF. CDR3 bases: TGTGTCAGCAGTTCAATTCGGGGTACTAATGAAAAACTGTTTTTT.